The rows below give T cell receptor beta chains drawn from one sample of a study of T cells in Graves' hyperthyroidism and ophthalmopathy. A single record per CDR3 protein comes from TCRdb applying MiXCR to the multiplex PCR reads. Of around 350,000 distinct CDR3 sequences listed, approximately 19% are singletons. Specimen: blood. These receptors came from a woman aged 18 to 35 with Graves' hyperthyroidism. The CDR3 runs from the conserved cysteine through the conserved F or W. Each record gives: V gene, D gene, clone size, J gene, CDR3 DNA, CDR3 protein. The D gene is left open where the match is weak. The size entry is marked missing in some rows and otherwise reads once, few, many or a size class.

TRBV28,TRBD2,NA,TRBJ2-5,TGTGCCAGCAGTTTATTGACTAGCGGGAGAGAGACCCAGTACTTC,CASSLLTSGRETQYF
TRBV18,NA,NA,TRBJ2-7,TGTGCCAGCTCCGACGTCGGATGGGGTAGCTCCTACGAGCAGTACTTC,CASSDVGWGSSYEQYF
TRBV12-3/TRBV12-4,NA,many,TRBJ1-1,TGTGCCAGCAGTCCCCCGTCCCGGGACACTGAAGCTTTCTTT,CASSPPSRDTEAFF
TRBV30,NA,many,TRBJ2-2,TGTGCCTGGAGTGCGCAGGCGGGGACCGGGGAGCTGTTTTTT,CAWSAQAGTGELFF
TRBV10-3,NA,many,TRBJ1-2,TGTGCCATCAGTGAGTCGACTCACTCGGACTGGGGCTACACCTTC,CAISESTHSDWGYTF
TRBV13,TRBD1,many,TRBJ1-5,TGTGCCAGCAGCTTCGGACAGGAGAATCAGCCCCAGCATTTT,CASSFGQENQPQHF
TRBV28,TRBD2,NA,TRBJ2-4,TGTGCCAGCAGTTGGATCTACGGCGGGGGAGGGTTGGCCAAAAACATTCAGTACTTC,CASSWIYGGGGLAKNIQYF
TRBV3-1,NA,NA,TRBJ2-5,TGTGCCAGCAGCCCGAACGATATGGCCCAGTACTTC,CASSPNDMAQYF
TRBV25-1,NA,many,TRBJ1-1,TGTGCCAGCAGTGAACCGGGCCCCCCCGGAGGCACTGAAGCTTTCTTT,CASSEPGPPGGTEAFF
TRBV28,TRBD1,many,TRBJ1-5,TGTGCCAACAGCCCCGGGGGGACAGGGTCTGCCCAGCATTTT,CANSPGGTGSAQHF
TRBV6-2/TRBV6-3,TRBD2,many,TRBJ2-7,TGTGCCAGCAGTTACCGGCGGGGGGCCTACGAGCAGTACTTC,CASSYRRGAYEQYF
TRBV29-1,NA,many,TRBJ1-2,TGCAGCGTTGATGAAGGGAACTATGGCTACACCTTC,CSVDEGNYGYTF
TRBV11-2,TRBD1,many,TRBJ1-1,TGTGCCAGCAGCTTCACAGGGGTAAGGACTGAAGCTTTCTTT,CASSFTGVRTEAFF
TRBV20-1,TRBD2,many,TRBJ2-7,TGCAGTGCTAGTACTAGCGGGGGGCACCTCTACGAGCAGTACTTC,CSASTSGGHLYEQYF
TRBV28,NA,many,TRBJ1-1,TGTGCCAGCAGTTTTTTGAGGGTTGAAGCTTTCTTT,CASSFLRVEAFF
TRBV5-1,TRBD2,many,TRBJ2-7,TGCGCCAGCAGCTTGGTTGGGGGGGACTACGAGCAGTACTTC,CASSLVGGDYEQYF
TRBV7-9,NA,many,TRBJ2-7,TGTGCCAGCAGCTTAGCGGGCCACTACGAGCAGTACTTC,CASSLAGHYEQYF
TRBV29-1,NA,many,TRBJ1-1,TGCAGCGTTTCGTGGGGCGGAGGGAACACTGAAGCTTTCTTT,CSVSWGGGNTEAFF
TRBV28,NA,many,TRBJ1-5,TGTGCCAGCAGTCCAAATCAGCCCCAGCATTTT,CASSPNQPQHF
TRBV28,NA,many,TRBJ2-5,TGTGCCAGCAGCCCTTCGGACTGGCGGGGCCAAGAGACCCAGTACTTC,CASSPSDWRGQETQYF
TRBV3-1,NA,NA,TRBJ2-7,TGTGCCAGCAGCCCATCTAGTGGAGCCTACGAGCAGTACTTC,CASSPSSGAYEQYF
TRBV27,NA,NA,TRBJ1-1,TGTGCCAGCAGTACGATCGACTTGGGGCTCGCTTTCTTT,CASSTIDLGLAFF
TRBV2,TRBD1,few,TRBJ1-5,TGTGCCAGCACCCCAGGACAGGGGGAGTATCAGCCCCAGCATTTT,CASTPGQGEYQPQHF
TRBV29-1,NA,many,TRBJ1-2,TGCAGCGTTGAAGGACAGGCGACGGGTGGCTACACCTTC,CSVEGQATGGYTF
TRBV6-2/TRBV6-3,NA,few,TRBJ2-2,TGTGCCAGCAGTCACCCTGACCACTTCACCGGGGAGCTGTTTTTT,CASSHPDHFTGELFF
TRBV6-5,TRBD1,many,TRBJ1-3,TGTGCCAGCAGTTACCGAACAGGGGCTGGAAACACCATATATTTT,CASSYRTGAGNTIYF
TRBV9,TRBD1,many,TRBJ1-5,TGTGCCAGCAGCGAAGGGACAGGGACTCAGCCCCAGCATTTT,CASSEGTGTQPQHF
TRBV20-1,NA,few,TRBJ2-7,TGCAGTGCCAGAAGGGCTTGGCATTACGAGCAGTACTTC,CSARRAWHYEQYF
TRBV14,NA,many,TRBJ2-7,TGTGCCAGCAGCCATACAGGGACCGAGCAGTACTTC,CASSHTGTEQYF
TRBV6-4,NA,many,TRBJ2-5,TGTGCCGGGGGCGGGGACTGGGAGACCCAGTACTTC,CAGGGDWETQYF
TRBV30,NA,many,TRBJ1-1,TGTGCCTGGAGTGTACGGGGGCCGGCTAACACTGAAGCTTTCTTT,CAWSVRGPANTEAFF
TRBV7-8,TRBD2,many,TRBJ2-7,TGTGCCAGCAGCTTCAGGCGACTAGCGGGAAGCTACGAGCAGTACTTC,CASSFRRLAGSYEQYF
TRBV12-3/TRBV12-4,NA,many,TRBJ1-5,TGTGCCAGCAGTTTAAAAGGGTCGGGGGGTCAGCCCCAGCATTTT,CASSLKGSGGQPQHF
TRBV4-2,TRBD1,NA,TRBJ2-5,TGTGCCAGCAGCCCTGGTGGACAGGGGTCATGGGAGACCCAGTACTTC,CASSPGGQGSWETQYF